The rows below give T cell receptor beta chains drawn from one sample of a study of response to subunit inactivated influenza vaccine. TCRdb reprocessed the RT-PCR reads with MiXCR, giving one entry per CDR3 protein. The sample holds roughly 190,000 distinct CDR3 sequences, about an eighth seen once. This sample was shared with a second study, whose subject was T cells expressing NK-cell markers.

The sample consisted of CD8+ T cells sorted from PBMCs, taken 11 to 12 days after vaccination. These receptors all come from a man aged 45-65 years who received an inactivated influenza vaccine. CDR3s include the opening cysteine and the closing phenylalanine or tryptophan. A D gene is named only where the DNA matches it firmly. Rows may omit the clone size; those that give it use once, few, many or a size class.

V gene	D gene	clone size	J gene	CDR3 protein	CDR3 DNA
TRBV12-3/TRBV12-4	TRBD2	-	TRBJ2-5	CASSYLAVQYF	TGTGCCAGCAGCTATCTAGCGGTACAGTACTTC
TRBV6-2/TRBV6-3	-	few	TRBJ1-5	CASSQHSNQPQHF	TGTGCCAGCAGTCAACATAGCAATCAGCCCCAGCATTTT
TRBV15	-	few	TRBJ2-1	CATSNSRWNEQFF	TGTGCCACCAGCAACTCCAGGTGGAATGAGCAGTTCTTC
TRBV7-9	-	-	TRBJ2-7	CASSPDRLGYEQYF	TGTGCCAGCAGCCCAGACCGCTTAGGCTACGAGCAGTACTTC
TRBV27	TRBD2	-	TRBJ2-1	CASSEQIAGGAYNEQFF	TGTGCCAGCAGTGAACAGATAGCGGGAGGTGCCTACAATGAGCAGTTCTTC
TRBV28	-	-	TRBJ1-6	CASSVPPGQPRSPLHF	TGTGCCAGCAGTGTCCCCCCTGGACAGCCGAGGTCACCCCTCCACTTT
TRBV12-3/TRBV12-4	TRBD2	many	TRBJ2-1	CASSLRDYSYNEQFF	TGTGCCAGCAGTTTAAGGGACTATTCTTACAATGAGCAGTTCTTC
TRBV27	TRBD1	-	TRBJ2-1	CASSNSGTAYYNEQFF	TGTGCCAGCAGTAACTCCGGGACAGCCTATTACAATGAGCAGTTCTTC
TRBV28	-	-	TRBJ2-1	CASQPGSWSYNEQFF	TGTGCCAGTCAACCGGGGAGTTGGTCCTACAATGAGCAGTTCTTC
TRBV7-2	-	few	TRBJ2-5	CASSLASLNQETQYF	TGTGCCAGCAGCTTAGCTTCGCTAAATCAAGAGACCCAGTACTTC
TRBV11-2	-	few	TRBJ1-4	CASSLVGGIGQGNEKLFF	TGTGCCAGCAGCTTAGTTGGAGGGATCGGGCAGGGGAATGAAAAACTGTTTTTT
TRBV12-3/TRBV12-4	-	few	TRBJ2-2	CASSLAHPGATGELFF	TGTGCCAGCAGTTTGGCCCACCCGGGGGCCACCGGGGAGCTGTTTTTT
TRBV9	-	-	TRBJ1-1	CASSVSTGGTEAFF	TGTGCCAGCAGCGTATCTACAGGAGGAACTGAAGCTTTCTTT
TRBV29-1	-	few	TRBJ1-2	CREGTYGYTF	TGCAGAGAAGGGACCTATGGCTACACCTTC
TRBV7-9	-	-	TRBJ2-3	CASSYLYRDGRTDTQYF	TGTGCCAGCAGCTACCTATACCGGGACGGTCGCACAGATACGCAGTATTTT
TRBV6-5	-	many	TRBJ1-5	CASGVNQPQHF	TGTGCCAGCGGGGTCAATCAGCCCCAGCATTTT
TRBV12-3/TRBV12-4	-	-	TRBJ2-1	CASSLSKNEQFF	TGTGCCAGCAGCCTTAGTAAGAATGAGCAGTTCTTC
TRBV28	-	few	TRBJ2-5	CATWGGGETQYF	TGTGCCACTTGGGGGGGCGGGGAGACCCAGTACTTC
TRBV14	TRBD1	few	TRBJ2-7	CASSQGGGLSHEQYF	TGTGCCAGCAGCCAAGGAGGGGGCCTTTCCCACGAGCAGTACTTC
TRBV25-1	-	-	TRBJ1-2	CASSDGISSSYGYTF	TGTGCCAGCAGTGATGGGATCTCGAGTAGCTATGGCTACACCTTC
TRBV28	-	-	TRBJ2-7	CASSPTLDSSYEQYF	TGTGCCAGCAGTCCAACGTTGGACAGCTCCTACGAGCAGTACTTC
TRBV29-1	-	-	TRBJ2-5	CSVQRPQETQYF	TGCAGCGTTCAACGGCCCCAAGAGACCCAGTACTTC
TRBV6-1	TRBD1	many	TRBJ2-5	CASGTGTWETQYF	TGTGCCAGTGGGACAGGGACTTGGGAGACCCAGTACTTC
TRBV7-2	TRBD2	-	TRBJ2-3	CASSLSRTSGSTQYF	TGTGCCAGCAGCTTATCCAGGACTAGCGGCAGTACGCAGTATTTT
TRBV5-6	TRBD1	-	TRBJ2-3	CASSSDRGSDTQYF	TGTGCCAGCAGTTCCGACAGGGGGTCTGATACGCAGTATTTT
TRBV7-9	TRBD1	-	TRBJ2-1	CASSWDRSSYNEQFF	TGTGCCAGCAGCTGGGACAGGAGCTCCTACAATGAGCAGTTCTTC
TRBV12-3/TRBV12-4	-	-	TRBJ2-2	CASSITGPGELFF	TGTGCCAGCAGTATAACAGGTCCCGGGGAGCTGTTTTTT
TRBV3-1	TRBD2	-	TRBJ2-5	CASSQEPSAGEIQETQYF	TGTGCCAGCAGCCAAGAGCCCTCAGCGGGGGAGATTCAAGAGACCCAGTACTTC
TRBV25-1	-	-	TRBJ1-5	CASSAIGVFQPQHF	TGTGCCAGCAGTGCCATCGGGGTTTTTCAGCCCCAGCATTTT
TRBV20-1	-	few	TRBJ1-1	CSARWVNTEAFF	TGCAGTGCTAGATGGGTGAACACTGAAGCTTTCTTT
TRBV7-8	TRBD1	few	TRBJ1-1	CASSWDREDTEAFF	TGTGCCAGCAGCTGGGACAGGGAGGACACTGAAGCTTTCTTT
TRBV29-1	TRBD2	many	TRBJ2-1	CSGMTSGSNEQFF	TGCAGCGGGATGACTAGCGGGAGTAATGAGCAGTTCTTC
TRBV7-8	TRBD2	few	TRBJ2-3	CASSSWRGRGTDTQYF	TGTGCCAGCAGCAGCTGGCGGGGGAGGGGCACAGATACGCAGTATTTT
TRBV4-1	-	few	TRBJ2-1	CASSPLAIRGNNHEQFF	TGCGCCAGCAGCCCCCTGGCAATACGGGGCAACAACCATGAGCAGTTCTTC
TRBV7-9	-	-	TRBJ1-1	CASILPGGAAEAFF	TGTGCCAGCATCCTCCCTGGGGGGGCCGCTGAAGCTTTCTTT
TRBV28	TRBD2	few	TRBJ2-7	CASSLPGTSGRSSYEQYF	TGTGCCAGCAGTCTACCCGGGACTAGCGGTAGAAGCTCCTACGAGCAGTACTTC
TRBV25-1	TRBD1	few	TRBJ1-1	CASVQGASAFF	TGTGCCAGCGTCCAGGGGGCATCGGCTTTCTTT
TRBV25-1	-	-	TRBJ2-1	CASSRGTGGGLAGRFDYNEQFF	TGTGCCAGCAGTAGGGGGACAGGGGGTGGACTAGCGGGCCGCTTTGACTACAATGAGCAGTTCTTC
TRBV28	TRBD1	-	TRBJ1-1	CASSPPGTGGPEAFF	TGTGCCAGCAGTCCCCCCGGGACAGGGGGCCCTGAAGCTTTCTTT
TRBV7-9	-	few	TRBJ1-4	CASSLEDRPNEKLFF	TGTGCCAGCAGCTTAGAAGACAGGCCTAATGAAAAACTGTTTTTT
TRBV11-2	-	many	TRBJ2-3	CASSPMVRADTQYF	TGTGCCAGCAGTCCGATGGTACGGGCAGATACGCAGTATTTT
TRBV9	TRBD2	few	TRBJ2-1	CASSVGGRGLAENEQFF	TGTGCCAGCAGCGTAGGAGGTCGGGGACTAGCGGAAAATGAGCAGTTCTTC
TRBV15	TRBD2	few	TRBJ2-1	CATSRSGRALEQFF	TGTGCCACCAGCAGAAGCGGGAGGGCCCTTGAGCAGTTCTTC
TRBV25-1	-	few	TRBJ2-6	CASSETVETGASGANVLTF	TGTGCCAGCAGTGAAACCGTGGAGACAGGTGCCTCTGGGGCCAACGTCCTGACTTTC
TRBV19	TRBD2	once	TRBJ2-1	CASSTRGRDEQFF	TGTGCCAGTAGTACCCGTGGGAGGGATGAGCAGTTCTTC
TRBV7-9	-	few	TRBJ1-1	CASSYYGTLDVAFF	TGTGCCAGCAGCTACTACGGGACGCTGGATGTAGCTTTCTTT
TRBV4-1	TRBD2	few	TRBJ2-5	CASSSRGTSEGTQYF	TGCGCCAGCAGCTCTCGAGGGACTAGCGAAGGGACCCAGTACTTC
TRBV7-2	-	-	TRBJ2-7	CASSQSGVSYEQYF	TGTGCCAGCAGCCAATCAGGGGTCTCCTACGAGCAGTACTTC
TRBV12-3/TRBV12-4	TRBD1	few	TRBJ1-5	CASSLDGQGGSQPQHF	TGTGCCAGCAGTTTAGACGGACAGGGGGGTAGTCAGCCCCAGCATTTT
TRBV6-2/TRBV6-3	-	once	TRBJ2-5	CATRRGQAAQYF	TGTGCCACGCGACGGGGGCAGGCGGCCCAGTACTTC
TRBV30	TRBD1	-	TRBJ1-1	CAWSLGQGASEAFF	TGTGCCTGGAGTCTGGGACAGGGGGCGTCTGAAGCTTTCTTT
TRBV20-1	-	-	TRBJ1-1	CSARQREAMNTEAFF	TGCAGTGCTAGACAGCGGGAGGCCATGAACACTGAAGCTTTCTTT
TRBV6-5	-	-	TRBJ2-1	CASSYSLGRNEQFF	TGTGCCAGCAGTTACTCTCTCGGGCGGAATGAGCAGTTCTTC
TRBV6-5	-	-	TRBJ2-1	CASSYFGSYNEQFF	TGTGCCAGCAGTTACTTCGGCTCCTACAATGAGCAGTTCTTC
TRBV12-3/TRBV12-4	TRBD1	many	TRBJ1-5	CASSLGTGVQPQHF	TGTGCCAGCAGTTTGGGGACAGGGGTTCAGCCCCAGCATTTT
TRBV6-2/TRBV6-3	-	-	TRBJ2-1	CASSYGSDHNEQLF	TGTGCCAGCAGTTACGGTTCGGATCACAATGAGCAGCTCTTC
TRBV5-1	-	few	TRBJ2-1	CASIRTPSSYNEQFF	TGCGCCAGCATCCGAACTCCGAGCTCCTACAATGAGCAGTTCTTC